The source of this T cell receptor (beta chain) is a study of beta chain features in type 1 diabetes. This clone was recorded a few times. Its antigen is still unknown. The CDR3 has 18 residues. In germline, CDR1 is SGHRS, CDR2 YFSETQ. The V gene lost 5 bases and the J gene lost 5 bases, with 28 bases spanning the gap. The study's findings and limits: Compared with healthy donors, patients appeared to share more similar naive, central memory and regulatory TCRB repertoires. There were fewer insertions and more deletions at the VDJ junctions of type 1 diabetes patients. Patients with Type 1 diabetes showed moderately but significantly shorter TCRB CDR3s in all four CD4+ subsets.

Sorting with CD45RO/CCR7/CD25/CD127/CD95/CD27 yielded naive, central memory, regulatory and stem-like memory CD4+ cells. Expressed TCRB transcripts were sequenced because the entire RNA isolate underwent reverse transcription. The protocol was immunoSEQ multiplex PCR, while the TCRdb copy is restricted to in-frame clones and leaves out a portion. Seen here are tens of thousands of clones, over 60% observed once, and the top ten hold roughly 2%. The receptor was derived from a woman aged 40 to 50 in good health. This sequence joins TRBV5-1 and TRBJ1-1; maybe TRBD1 (6 bases). The sample taken for sequencing was Tregs from blood. The DNA of the CDR3 is TGCGCCAGCAGACCCGTCGGGGTGTTTCCGGGAGGGGGAACTGAAGCTTTCTTT. Protein product: CASRPVGVFPGGGTEAFF.